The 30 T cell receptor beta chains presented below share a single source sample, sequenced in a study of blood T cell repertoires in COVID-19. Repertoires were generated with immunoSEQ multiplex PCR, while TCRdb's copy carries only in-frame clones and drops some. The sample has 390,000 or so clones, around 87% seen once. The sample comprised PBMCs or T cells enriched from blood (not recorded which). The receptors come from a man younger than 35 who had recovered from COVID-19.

The CDR3 nucleotides are TGTGCCAGCAGCTTACGAAAACAGGGGGGGGGTTATAGCAATCAGCCCCAGCATTTT. It specifies CASSLRKQGGGYSNQPQHF. The chain employs TRBV7-8 and TRBJ1-5; 8 bases line up with TRBD1. This CDR3 is built from 19 residues. The germline V gene has CDR1 SGHVS and CDR2 FQNEAQ. V gave up 2 bases and J gave up 0 bases; unmatched junction bases: 12.

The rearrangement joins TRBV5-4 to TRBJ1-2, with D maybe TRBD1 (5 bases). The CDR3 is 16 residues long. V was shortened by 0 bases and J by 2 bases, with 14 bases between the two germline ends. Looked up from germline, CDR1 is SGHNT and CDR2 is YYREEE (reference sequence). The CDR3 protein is CASSLGRGSLNYGYTF. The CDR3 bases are TGTGCCAGCAGCTTGGGCCGGGGGAGTCTAAACTATGGCTACACCTTC.

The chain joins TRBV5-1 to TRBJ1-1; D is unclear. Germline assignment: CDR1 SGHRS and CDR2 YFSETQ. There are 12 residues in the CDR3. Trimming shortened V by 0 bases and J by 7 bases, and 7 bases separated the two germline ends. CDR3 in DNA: TGCGCCAGCAGCTTGGCCGGTCTTGAAGCTTTCTTT. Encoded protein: CASSLAGLEAFF. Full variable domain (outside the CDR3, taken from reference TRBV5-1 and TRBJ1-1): KAGVTQTPRYLIKTRGQQVTLSCSPISGHRSVSWYQQTPGQGLQFLFEYFSETQRNKGNFPGRFSGRQFSNSRSEMNVSTLELGDSALYLCASSLAGLEAFFGQGTRLTVV.

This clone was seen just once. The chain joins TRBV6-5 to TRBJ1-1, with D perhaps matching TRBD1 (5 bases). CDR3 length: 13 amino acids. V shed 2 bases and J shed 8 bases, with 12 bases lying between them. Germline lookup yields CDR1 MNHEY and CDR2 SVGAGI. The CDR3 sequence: CASSYPSSGEAFF. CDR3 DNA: TGTGCCAGCAGTTACCCCTCTTCAGGGGAAGCTTTCTTT.

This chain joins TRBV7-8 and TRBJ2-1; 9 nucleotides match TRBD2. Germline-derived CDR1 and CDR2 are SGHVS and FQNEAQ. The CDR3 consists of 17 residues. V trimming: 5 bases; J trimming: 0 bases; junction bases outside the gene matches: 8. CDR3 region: CASSDRLAESSYNEQFF. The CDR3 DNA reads TGTGCCAGCAGCGACCGACTAGCGGAGAGCTCCTACAATGAGCAGTTCTTC.

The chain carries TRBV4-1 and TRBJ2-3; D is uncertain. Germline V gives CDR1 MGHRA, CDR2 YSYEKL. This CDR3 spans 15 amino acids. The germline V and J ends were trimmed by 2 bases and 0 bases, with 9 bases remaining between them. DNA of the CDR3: TGCGCCAGCAGCCAACTCTTGACAAGCACAGATACGCAGTATTTT. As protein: CASSQLLTSTDTQYF.

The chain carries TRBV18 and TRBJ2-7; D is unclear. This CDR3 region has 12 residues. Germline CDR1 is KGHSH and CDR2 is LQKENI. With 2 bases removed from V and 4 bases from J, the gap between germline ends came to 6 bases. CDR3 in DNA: TGTGCCAGCTCACCAGTGGCTTACGAGCAGTACTTC. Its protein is CASSPVAYEQYF. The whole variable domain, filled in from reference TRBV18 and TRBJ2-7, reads NAGVMQNPRHLVRRRGQEARLRCSPMKGHSHVYWYRQLPEEGLKFMVYLQKENIIDESGMPKERFSAEFPKEGPSILRIQQVVRGDSAAYFCASSPVAYEQYFGPGTRLTVT.

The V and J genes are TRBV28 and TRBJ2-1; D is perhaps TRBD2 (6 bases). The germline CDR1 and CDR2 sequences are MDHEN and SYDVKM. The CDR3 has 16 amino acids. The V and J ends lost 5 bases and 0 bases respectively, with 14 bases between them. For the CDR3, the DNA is TGTGCCAGCAGTGCTCCGGGACTCATCTCCTACAATGAGCAGTTCTTC. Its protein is CASSAPGLISYNEQFF. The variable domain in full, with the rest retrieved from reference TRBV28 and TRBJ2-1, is DVKVTQSSRYLVKRTGEKVFLECVQDMDHENMFWYRQDPGLGLRLIYFSYDVKMKEKGDIPEGYSVSREKKERFSLILESASTNQTSMYLCASSAPGLISYNEQFFGPGTRLTVL.

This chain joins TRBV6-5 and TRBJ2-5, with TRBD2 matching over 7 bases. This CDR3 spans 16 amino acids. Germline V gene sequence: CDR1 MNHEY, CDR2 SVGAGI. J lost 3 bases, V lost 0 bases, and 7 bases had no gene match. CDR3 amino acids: CASSYSMGLTEETQYF. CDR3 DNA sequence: TGTGCCAGCAGTTACTCGATGGGACTAACAGAAGAGACCCAGTACTTC.

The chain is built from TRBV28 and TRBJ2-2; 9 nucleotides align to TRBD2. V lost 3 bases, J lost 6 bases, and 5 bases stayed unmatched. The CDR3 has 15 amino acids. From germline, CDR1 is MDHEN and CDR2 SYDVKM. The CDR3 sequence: CASSLSAGGAGELFF. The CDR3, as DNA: TGTGCCAGCAGTTTGTCGGCGGGAGGGGCCGGGGAGCTGTTTTTT.

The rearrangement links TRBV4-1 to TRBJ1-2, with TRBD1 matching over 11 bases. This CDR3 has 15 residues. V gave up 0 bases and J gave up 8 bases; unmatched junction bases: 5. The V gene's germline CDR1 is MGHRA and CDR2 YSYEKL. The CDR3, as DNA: TGCGCCAGCAGCCAAGAAACGGGACAGGGGGAAGGCTACACCTTC. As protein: CASSQETGQGEGYTF.

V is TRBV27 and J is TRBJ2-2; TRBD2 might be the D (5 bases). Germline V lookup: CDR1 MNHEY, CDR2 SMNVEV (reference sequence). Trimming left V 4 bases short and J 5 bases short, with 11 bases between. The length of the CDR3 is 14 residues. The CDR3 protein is CASSSRGKTGELFF. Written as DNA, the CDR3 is TGTGCCAGCAGTTCCCGAGGGAAAACCGGGGAGCTGTTTTTT.

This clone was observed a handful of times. Written as DNA, the CDR3 is TGTGCCAGGGACCAACAGGGCCACTCTGGAAACACCATATATTTT. Translated, it gives CARDQQGHSGNTIYF. This chain connects TRBV19 to TRBJ1-3; TRBD1 might be the D (6 bases). Trimming cost V 9 bases and J 0 bases, with 15 bases left between them. The germline V gene has CDR1 LNHDA and CDR2 SQIVND (reference sequence). The length of the CDR3 is 15 residues.

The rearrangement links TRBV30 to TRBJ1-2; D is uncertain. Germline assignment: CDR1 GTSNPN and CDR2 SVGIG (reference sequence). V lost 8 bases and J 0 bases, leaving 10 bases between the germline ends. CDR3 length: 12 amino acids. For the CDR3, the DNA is TGTGCCGTGTCCCGTTCTAACTATGGCTACACCTTC. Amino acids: CAVSRSNYGYTF.

CDR3 sequence reads: CASSVGQGYGYTF. In DNA form, the CDR3 reads TGTGCCAGCAGCGTGGGACAGGGGTATGGCTACACCTTC. The rearrangement links TRBV7-9 to TRBJ1-2; TRBD1 aligns across 10 bases. CDR1 SEHNR and CDR2 FQNEAQ come from the germline V gene (reference sequence). The CDR3 consists of 13 residues. Trimming removed 5 bases from V and 5 bases from J; junction bases left unmatched: 2.

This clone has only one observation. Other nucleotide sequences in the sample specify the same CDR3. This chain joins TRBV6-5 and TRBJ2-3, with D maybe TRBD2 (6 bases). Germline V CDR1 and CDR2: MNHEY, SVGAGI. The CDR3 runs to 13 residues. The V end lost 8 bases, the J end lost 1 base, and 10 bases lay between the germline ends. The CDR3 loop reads CASRDSGTDTQYF. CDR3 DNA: TGTGCCAGCCGGGACTCCGGCACAGATACGCAGTATTTT.

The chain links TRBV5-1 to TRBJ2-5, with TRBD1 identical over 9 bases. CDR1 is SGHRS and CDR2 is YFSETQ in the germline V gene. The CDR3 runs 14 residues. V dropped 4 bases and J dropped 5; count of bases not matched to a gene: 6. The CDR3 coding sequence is TGCGCCAGCAGCATCGGGACAGGGAGGGAGACCCAGTACTTC. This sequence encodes CASSIGTGRETQYF.

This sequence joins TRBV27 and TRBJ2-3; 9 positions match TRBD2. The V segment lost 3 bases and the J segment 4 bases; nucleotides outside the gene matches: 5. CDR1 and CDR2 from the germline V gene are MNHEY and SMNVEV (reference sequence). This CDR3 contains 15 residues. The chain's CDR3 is CASSFSGSRADTQYF. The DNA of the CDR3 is TGTGCCAGCAGTTTTAGCGGGAGTCGGGCAGATACGCAGTATTTT.

CDR3 coding DNA: TGCGCCAGCAGCTCGGGACTATGGTACGAGCAGTACTTC. It is translated as CASSSGLWYEQYF. J is TRBJ2-7 and V is TRBV5-1; 7 nucleotides agree with TRBD2. Looked up from germline, CDR1 is SGHRS and CDR2 is YFSETQ. V shed 3 bases and J 4 bases; nucleotides not matched to a gene: 4. The CDR3 extends over 13 amino acids.

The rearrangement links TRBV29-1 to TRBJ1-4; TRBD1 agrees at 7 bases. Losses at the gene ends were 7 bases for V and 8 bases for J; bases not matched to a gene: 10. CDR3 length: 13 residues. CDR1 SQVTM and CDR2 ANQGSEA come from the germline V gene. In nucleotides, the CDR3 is TGCAGCGCACAACAGGGGCAGGGGGAAAAACTGTTTTTT. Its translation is CSAQQGQGEKLFF.

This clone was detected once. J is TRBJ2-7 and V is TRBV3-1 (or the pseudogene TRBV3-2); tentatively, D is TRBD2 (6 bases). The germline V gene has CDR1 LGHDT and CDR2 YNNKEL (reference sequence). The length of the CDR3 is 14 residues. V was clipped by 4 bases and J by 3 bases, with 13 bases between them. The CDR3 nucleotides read TGTGCCAGCAGCCCCCGACTAGTTGGCTACGAGCAGTACTTC. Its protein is CASSPRLVGYEQYF.

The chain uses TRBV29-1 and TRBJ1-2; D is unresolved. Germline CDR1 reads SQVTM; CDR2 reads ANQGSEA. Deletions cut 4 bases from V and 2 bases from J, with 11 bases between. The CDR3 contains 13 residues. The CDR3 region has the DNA TGCAGCGTTGCGGACGGACTCAACTATGGCTACACCTTC. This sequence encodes CSVADGLNYGYTF.

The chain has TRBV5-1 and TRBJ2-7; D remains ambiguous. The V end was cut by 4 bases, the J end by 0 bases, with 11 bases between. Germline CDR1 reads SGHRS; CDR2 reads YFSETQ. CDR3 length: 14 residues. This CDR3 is CASSTADSSYEQYF. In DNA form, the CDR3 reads TGCGCCAGCAGCACAGCAGATAGCTCCTACGAGCAGTACTTC. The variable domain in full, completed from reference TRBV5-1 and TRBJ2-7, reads KAGVTQTPRYLIKTRGQQVTLSCSPISGHRSVSWYQQTPGQGLQFLFEYFSETQRNKGNFPGRFSGRQFSNSRSEMNVSTLELGDSALYLCASSTADSSYEQYFGPGTRLTVT.

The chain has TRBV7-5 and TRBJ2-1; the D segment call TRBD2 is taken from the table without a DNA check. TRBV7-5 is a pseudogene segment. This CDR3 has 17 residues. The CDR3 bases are TGTGTCAGAAGCTTAGATCCTCCGGGTAGCTCCTACAATGAGCAGTTCTTC. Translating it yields CVRSLDPPGSSYNEQFF.

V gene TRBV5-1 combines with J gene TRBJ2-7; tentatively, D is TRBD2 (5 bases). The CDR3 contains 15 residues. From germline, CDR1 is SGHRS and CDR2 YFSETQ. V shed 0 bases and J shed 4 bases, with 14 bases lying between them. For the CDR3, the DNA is TGCGCCAGCAGCTTGGCCGCGGGTTACGTATACGAGCAGTACTTC. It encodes CASSLAAGYVYEQYF.

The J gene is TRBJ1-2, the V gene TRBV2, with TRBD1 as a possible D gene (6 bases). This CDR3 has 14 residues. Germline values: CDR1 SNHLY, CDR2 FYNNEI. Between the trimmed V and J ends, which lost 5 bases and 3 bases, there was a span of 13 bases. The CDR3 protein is CASSRRRGDYGYTF. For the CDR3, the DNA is TGTGCCAGCAGTCGCCGCAGGGGAGACTATGGCTACACCTTC. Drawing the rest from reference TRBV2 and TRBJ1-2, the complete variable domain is EPEVTQTPSHQVTQMGQEVILRCVPISNHLYFYWYRQILGQKVEFLVSFYNNEISEKSEIFDDQFSVERPDGSNFTLKIRSTKLEDSAMYFCASSRRRGDYGYTFGSGTRLTVV.

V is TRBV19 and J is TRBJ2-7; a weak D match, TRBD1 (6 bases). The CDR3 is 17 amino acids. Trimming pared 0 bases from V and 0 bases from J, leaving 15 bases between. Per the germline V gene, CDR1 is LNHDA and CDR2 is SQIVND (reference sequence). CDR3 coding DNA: TGTGCCAGTAGTATAGAACACGGCAGGGGTTACTCCTACGAGCAGTACTTC. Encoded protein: CASSIEHGRGYSYEQYF.

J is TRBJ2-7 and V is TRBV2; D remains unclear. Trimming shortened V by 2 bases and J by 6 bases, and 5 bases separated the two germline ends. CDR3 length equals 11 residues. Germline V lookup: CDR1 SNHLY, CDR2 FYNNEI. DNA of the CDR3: TGTGCCAGCAGTGAAATTCGCGAGCAGTACTTC. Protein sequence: CASSEIREQYF.

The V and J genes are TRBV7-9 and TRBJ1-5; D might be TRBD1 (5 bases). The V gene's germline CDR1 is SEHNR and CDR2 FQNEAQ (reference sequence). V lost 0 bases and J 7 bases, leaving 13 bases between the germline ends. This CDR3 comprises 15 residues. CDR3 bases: TGTGCCAGCAGCTTAGCTGGCAATTCAGGGCAGCCCCAGCATTTT. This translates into CASSLAGNSGQPQHF.

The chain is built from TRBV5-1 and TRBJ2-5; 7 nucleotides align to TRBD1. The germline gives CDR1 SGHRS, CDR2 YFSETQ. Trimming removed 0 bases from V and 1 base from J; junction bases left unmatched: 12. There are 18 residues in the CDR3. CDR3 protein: CASSLGGRGGRFQETQYF. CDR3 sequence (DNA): TGCGCCAGCAGCTTGGGGGGACGAGGGGGCCGTTTCCAAGAGACCCAGTACTTC.